The following is a TCR beta chain sequence with its context. Authors' analysis steps: The authors estimated nucleated cell counts from reference gene primer amplification. Assay used: immunoSEQ multiplex PCR; TCRdb lists only in-frame clones, some missing. Clone size and the V and J calls come from that table; the DNA yielded D and trimming. The sample has about 270,000 clones; roughly nine tenths are singletons. The data derive from a study of blood T cell repertoires in COVID-19. For the study at large: Samples representing acute and convalescent COVID-19 were sourced from the United States, Italy and Spain.

The receptor's source is a woman in her twenties or thirties with COVID-19, enrolled during active disease. Specimen: peripheral blood.

The CDR3 nucleotides are TGTGCCAGCAGCGCCGCGCCCCTAGCGATGCGGAGCACCGGGGAGCTGTTTTTT. Its protein product is CASSAAPLAMRSTGELFF. This sequence joins TRBV5-4 and TRBJ2-2, with D possibly being TRBD2 (6 bases). Germline values: CDR1 SGHNT, CDR2 YYREEE (reference sequence). V was cut by 4 bases and J by 4 bases, with 23 bases left in between. The CDR3 has 18 residues.